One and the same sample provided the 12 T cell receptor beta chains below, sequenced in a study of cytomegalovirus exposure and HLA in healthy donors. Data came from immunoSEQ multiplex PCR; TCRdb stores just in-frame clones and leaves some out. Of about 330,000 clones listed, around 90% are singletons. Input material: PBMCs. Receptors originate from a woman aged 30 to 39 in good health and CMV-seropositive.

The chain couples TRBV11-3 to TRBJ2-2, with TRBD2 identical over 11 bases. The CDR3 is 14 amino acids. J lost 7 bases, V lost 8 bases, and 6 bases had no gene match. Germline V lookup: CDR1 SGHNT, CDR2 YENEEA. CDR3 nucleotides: TGTGCCAGCGTTAGCGGGAGGGCAGGCGGGGAGCTGTTTTTT. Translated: CASVSGRAGGELFF.

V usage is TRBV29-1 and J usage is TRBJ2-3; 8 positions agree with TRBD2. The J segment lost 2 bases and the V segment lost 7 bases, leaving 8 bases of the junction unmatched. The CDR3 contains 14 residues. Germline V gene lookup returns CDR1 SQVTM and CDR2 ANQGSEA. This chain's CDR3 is CSAEGRGATDTQYF. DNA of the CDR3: TGCAGCGCTGAGGGGCGGGGGGCCACAGATACGCAGTATTTT.

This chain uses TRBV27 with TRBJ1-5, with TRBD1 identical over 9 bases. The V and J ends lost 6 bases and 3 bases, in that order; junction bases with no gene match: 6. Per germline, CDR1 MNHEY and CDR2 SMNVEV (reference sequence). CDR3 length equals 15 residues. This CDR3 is CASRPGQGINQPQHF. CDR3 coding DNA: TGTGCCAGCAGACCGGGACAGGGTATCAATCAGCCCCAGCATTTT.

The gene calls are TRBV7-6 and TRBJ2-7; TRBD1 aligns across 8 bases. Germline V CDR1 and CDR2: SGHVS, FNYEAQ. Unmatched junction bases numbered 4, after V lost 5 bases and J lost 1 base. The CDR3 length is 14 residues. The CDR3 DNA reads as TGTGCCAGCAGCAAAGACAGGGGATCCTACGAGCAGTACTTC. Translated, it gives CASSKDRGSYEQYF.

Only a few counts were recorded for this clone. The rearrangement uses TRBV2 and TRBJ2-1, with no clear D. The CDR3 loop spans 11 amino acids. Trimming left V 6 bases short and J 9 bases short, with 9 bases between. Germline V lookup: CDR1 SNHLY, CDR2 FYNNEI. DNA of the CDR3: TGTGCCAGCAGCGCATGGGGTGAGCAGTTCTTC. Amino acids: CASSAWGEQFF.

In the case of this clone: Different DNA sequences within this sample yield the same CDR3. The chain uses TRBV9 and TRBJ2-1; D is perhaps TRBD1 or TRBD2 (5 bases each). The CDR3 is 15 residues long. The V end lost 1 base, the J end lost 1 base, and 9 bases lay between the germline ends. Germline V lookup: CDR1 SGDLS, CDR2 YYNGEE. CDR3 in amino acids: CASSVSGSSYNEQFF. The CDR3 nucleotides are TGTGCCAGCAGCGTATCAGGGAGTTCCTACAATGAGCAGTTCTTC. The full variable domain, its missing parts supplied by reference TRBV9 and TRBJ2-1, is DSGVTQTPKHLITATGQRVTLRCSPRSGDLSVYWYQQSLDQGLQFLIQYYNGEERAKGNILERFSAQQFPDLHSELNLSSLELGDSALYFCASSVSGSSYNEQFFGPGTRLTVL.

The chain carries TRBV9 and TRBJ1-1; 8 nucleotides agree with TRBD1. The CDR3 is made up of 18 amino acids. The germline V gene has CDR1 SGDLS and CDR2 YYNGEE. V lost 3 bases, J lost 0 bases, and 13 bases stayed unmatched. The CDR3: CASSAPVGGQEMNTEAFF. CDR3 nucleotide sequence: TGTGCCAGCAGCGCACCCGTAGGGGGACAGGAGATGAACACTGAAGCTTTCTTT.

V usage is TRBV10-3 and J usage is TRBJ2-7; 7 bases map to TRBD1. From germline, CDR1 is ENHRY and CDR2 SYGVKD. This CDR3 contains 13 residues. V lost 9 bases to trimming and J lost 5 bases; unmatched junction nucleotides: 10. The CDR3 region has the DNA TGTGCCATTACAGGGGCCGCTCTCGACGAGCAGTACTTC. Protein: CAITGAALDEQYF.

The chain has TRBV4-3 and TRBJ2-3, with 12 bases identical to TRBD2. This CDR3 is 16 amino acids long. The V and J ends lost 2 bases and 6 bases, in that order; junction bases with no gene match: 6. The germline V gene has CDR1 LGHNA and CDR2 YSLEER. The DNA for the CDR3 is TGCGCCAGCAGCCAATTACTAGCGGGAGGAACTGATACGCAGTATTTT. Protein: CASSQLLAGGTDTQYF.

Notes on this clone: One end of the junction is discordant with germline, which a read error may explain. CDR3 in amino acids: CASSLSRGTETQYF. In nucleotides, the CDR3 is TGTGCCAGCAGCTTAAGCAGGGGCACAGAAACGCAGTATTTT. The rearrangement uses TRBV7-2 and TRBJ2-3; weak D call: TRBD1 (6 bases). Germline loops: CDR1 SGHTA, CDR2 FQGNSA. The CDR3 consists of 14 residues.

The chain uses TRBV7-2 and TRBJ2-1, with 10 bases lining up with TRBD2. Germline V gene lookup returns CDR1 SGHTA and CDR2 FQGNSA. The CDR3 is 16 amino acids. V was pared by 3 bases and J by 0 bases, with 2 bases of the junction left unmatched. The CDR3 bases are TGTGCCAGCAGCTTCCAGCGGGGGGGCTCCTACAATGAGCAGTTCTTC. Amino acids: CASSFQRGGSYNEQFF.

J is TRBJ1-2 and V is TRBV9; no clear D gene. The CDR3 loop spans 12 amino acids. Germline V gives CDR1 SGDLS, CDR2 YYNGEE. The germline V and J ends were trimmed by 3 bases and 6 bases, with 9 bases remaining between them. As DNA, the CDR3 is TGTGCCAGCAGCGCGGAGACTCATGGCTACACCTTC. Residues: CASSAETHGYTF.